This T cell receptor beta chain was identified during a study of blood T cells in healthy people across ages. A J-beta primer mix and a sample-barcoded 5' primer were used in a second PCR of roughly 7 to 12 cycles. TCRdb analysed the 5' RACE reads with MiXCR anew, one entry per CDR3 protein. The sample consists of approximately 780,000 distinct CDR3 sequences, 20% to 30% of them appearing once. This clonotype was seen a few times. The CDR3 sequence is 12 residues long. Deletions cut 5 bases from V and 7 bases from J, with 11 bases between. The germline CDR1 and CDR2 sequences are ENHRY and SYGVKD. The sample was also reused in another study, on T cells of mothers and their children. That paper adds: There were over 8.5 million TCR beta CDR3 reads from each mother and about 3.1 million from each child.

The receptor's source is a boy younger than 18 in good health. This rearrangement joins TRBV10-3 to TRBJ1-2, with a possible D match to TRBD1 (6 bases). The specimen sequenced was blood. The CDR3 coding sequence is TGTGCCATCAGTACAGGGTCCTCTGGCTACACCTTC. This gives the protein CAISTGSSGYTF.